What follows are 17 T cell receptor beta chains derived from one specimen sequenced in a study of human T cells and chemical hapten exposure. TCRdb recomputed calls from the RACE reads with MiXCR, one row per CDR3 protein. The table lists approximately 49,000 distinct CDR3 sequences, less than 9.5% of them singletons. As to time point: patch test 1, 2 weeks after DPC sensitization. Treatment meaning: therapeutic diphenylcyclopropenone sensitization with weekly scalp DPC. Sequencing was performed on whole blood, taken in connection with sensitization to the hapten diphenylcyclopropenone (DPC). All receptors come from a woman in her fifties or sixties with alopecia areata. Some clones in this sample may be carry-over from other donors' samples.

This clonotype was observed many times. The V and J genes are TRBV7-6 and TRBJ1-5; a weak D match, TRBD1 (5 bases). Deletions cut 1 base from V and 3 bases from J, with 10 bases between. The CDR3 has 15 residues. Germline CDR1 is SGHVS and CDR2 is FNYEAQ. The CDR3 spells CASSLDTGLNQPQHF. As DNA, the CDR3 is TGTGCCAGCAGCTTAGACACAGGCCTCAATCAGCCCCAGCATTTT.

V is TRBV6-6 and J is TRBJ2-1; weak D call: TRBD1 (6 bases). CDR3 size: 15 residues. Germline lookup yields CDR1 MNHNY and CDR2 SVGAGI (reference sequence). V was cut by 6 bases and J by 3 bases, with 15 bases left in between. CDR3 amino acids: CASRPQGSGYNEQFF. CDR3 in DNA: TGTGCCAGCAGGCCACAGGGATCTGGCTACAATGAGCAGTTCTTC.

This clonotype came up many times. The chain couples TRBV7-9 to TRBJ1-4; a weak D match, TRBD1 (6 bases). There are 17 residues in the CDR3. The germline gives CDR1 SEHNR, CDR2 FQNEAQ (reference sequence). V was shortened by 3 bases and J by 3 bases, with 17 bases between the two germline ends. The CDR3 DNA reads TGTGCCAGCAGCTTTTCACCGGGGGGCTCGGCTAATGAAAAACTGTTTTTT. This encodes CASSFSPGGSANEKLFF.

The gene calls are TRBV3-1 and TRBJ2-7, with 9 positions matching TRBD2. CDR3 length equals 18 residues. Germline lookup yields CDR1 LGHDT and CDR2 YNNKEL (reference sequence). V trimming: 0 bases; J trimming: 1 base; junction bases outside the gene matches: 10. For the CDR3, the DNA is TGTGCCAGCAGCCAAGATACCCTAGCGGGAAGCCTTTCCTACGAGCAGTACTTC. Protein product: CASSQDTLAGSLSYEQYF.

This clonotype was found many times. The J gene is TRBJ2-5, the V gene TRBV12-3 or TRBV12-4; D ambiguous. This CDR3 contains 14 residues. Trimming cost V 3 bases and J 2 bases, with 10 bases left between them. CDR3 nucleotide sequence: TGTGCCAGCAGTTTGAGAGACTTTCAAGAGACCCAGTACTTC. Translation gives CASSLRDFQETQYF.

This clonotype was detected ten times or more. This chain uses TRBV2 with TRBJ2-7, with TRBD2 matching 9 bases. The CDR3 covers 16 residues. CDR1 and CDR2 (germline): SNHLY, FYNNEI. Losses at the gene ends were 1 base for V and 5 bases for J; bases not matched to a gene: 9. The DNA for the CDR3 is TGTGCCAGCAGTGAAGTCGTTAGCGGGAGTCACAACGAGCAGTACTTC. Its protein product is CASSEVVSGSHNEQYF. Combining the CDR3 with reference TRBV2 and TRBJ2-7 gives the whole variable domain EPEVTQTPSHQVTQMGQEVILRCVPISNHLYFYWYRQILGQKVEFLVSFYNNEISEKSEIFDDQFSVERPDGSNFTLKIRSTKLEDSAMYFCASSEVVSGSHNEQYFGPGTRLTVT.

This clonotype was picked up many times. The chain combines TRBV7-8 with TRBJ2-1; a possible D gene is TRBD2 (6 bases). Germline V gene sequence: CDR1 SGHVS, CDR2 FQNEAQ. The V gene lost 6 bases and the J gene lost 6 bases, with 18 bases spanning the gap. The CDR3 is made up of 15 amino acids. For the CDR3, the DNA is TGTGCCAGCAGTATAGAGGGGCTAGCGTCCAATGAGCAGTTCTTC. Its protein is CASSIEGLASNEQFF.

This clonotype was counted at least ten times. J is TRBJ2-7 and V is TRBV14, with TRBD1 identical over 7 bases. The CDR3 is made up of 13 amino acids. Trimming removed 4 bases from V and 3 bases from J; junction bases left unmatched: 3. Per germline, CDR1 SGHDN and CDR2 FVKESK. CDR3 nucleotides: TGTGCCAGCAGCCTCAGGGGGAACTACGAGCAGTACTTC. Protein: CASSLRGNYEQYF.

The chain links TRBV30 to TRBJ1-6; 8 bases map to TRBD1. The CDR3 length is 14 residues. J gave up 10 bases and V 3 bases, and 8 bases lay outside the gene matches. Germline CDR1 and CDR2: GTSNPN and SVGIG (reference sequence). CDR3 protein: CAWRDRGAGSPLHF. CDR3 DNA sequence: TGTGCCTGGAGAGACAGGGGCGCGGGGTCACCCCTCCACTTT.

The chain links TRBV7-2 to TRBJ2-3; D gene uncertain. Germline loops: CDR1 SGHTA, CDR2 FQGNSA. Between the trimmed V and J ends, which lost 3 bases and 4 bases, there was a span of 11 bases. The CDR3 runs 14 residues. The CDR3: CASSLAAPPDTQYF. CDR3 in DNA: TGTGCCAGCAGCTTGGCGGCCCCCCCAGATACGCAGTATTTT.

The chain is built from TRBV28 and TRBJ2-3; a weak D match, TRBD2 (5 bases). This CDR3 spans 14 amino acids. CDR1 MDHEN and CDR2 SYDVKM come from the germline V gene. The V end was cut by 6 bases, the J end by 0 bases, with 10 bases between. This CDR3 reads CASRSTRSTDTQYF. CDR3 DNA: TGTGCCAGCAGGTCCACTAGGAGCACAGATACGCAGTATTTT.

In this sample, this clonotype turned up many times. The rearrangement uses TRBV2 and TRBJ1-5; 7 bases map to TRBD1. Germline lookup yields CDR1 SNHLY and CDR2 FYNNEI. V was pared by 6 bases and J by 1 base, with 6 bases of the junction left unmatched. The CDR3 consists of 15 residues. The CDR3 loop reads CASRTGTVSNQPQHF. CDR3 nucleotide sequence: TGTGCCAGCAGGACCGGGACAGTCAGCAATCAGCCCCAGCATTTT.

In the case of this clonotype: This may stem from a read error, because a much larger clone lies one nucleotide away. The genes are TRBV10-2 and TRBJ2-2; 7 bases are a match to TRBD2. The junction had 8 bases not matched to a gene; V was cut back by 6 bases and J by 7 bases. Germline CDR1 WSHSY, CDR2 SAAADI. The CDR3 sequence is 14 residues long. The CDR3 sequence is CASRGGSYIGELFF. The CDR3 nucleotides are TGCGCCAGCAGGGGGGGGAGTTACATCGGGGAGCTGTTTTTT.

This clonotype was counted only a few times. The chain recombines TRBV4-1 with TRBJ2-1, with 7 bases fitting TRBD1. The CDR3 spans 14 residues. Unmatched junction bases numbered 4, after V lost 3 bases and J lost 5 bases. Germline values: CDR1 MGHRA, CDR2 YSYEKL. The CDR3 loop reads CASSHEGADNEQFF. The CDR3 nucleotides read TGCGCCAGCAGCCACGAGGGGGCCGACAATGAGCAGTTCTTC.

The rearrangement joins TRBV15 to TRBJ1-5; no clear D gene. CDR3 length: 12 residues. Looked up from germline, CDR1 is LNHNV and CDR2 is YYDKDF (reference sequence). V was cut by 4 bases and J by 8 bases, with 9 bases left in between. CDR3: CATSTLYEPQHF. For the CDR3, the DNA is TGTGCCACCAGCACCCTGTACGAGCCCCAGCATTTT.

The rearrangement links TRBV19 to TRBJ2-3; D may match TRBD1 or TRBD2 (5 bases each). Germline V gene lookup returns CDR1 LNHDA and CDR2 SQIVND (reference sequence). CDR3 length: 18 residues. Trimming stripped 3 bases from V and 5 bases from J, with 24 bases between. CDR3 sequence reads: CASSMRGMRGGKGDTQYF. In nucleotides, the CDR3 is TGTGCCAGTAGTATGAGAGGGATGAGGGGCGGAAAGGGAGATACGCAGTATTTT.

This clonotype was counted ten times or more. This chain connects TRBV20-1 to TRBJ2-7; TRBD2 aligns across 8 bases. Germline CDR1 is DFQATT and CDR2 is SNEGSKA (reference sequence). The CDR3 covers 11 residues. V shed 5 bases, J shed 4 bases, and the junction held 1 base outside the gene matches. CDR3 DNA: TGCAGTGCTGGGACTAGTTACGAGCAGTACTTC. Protein product: CSAGTSYEQYF.